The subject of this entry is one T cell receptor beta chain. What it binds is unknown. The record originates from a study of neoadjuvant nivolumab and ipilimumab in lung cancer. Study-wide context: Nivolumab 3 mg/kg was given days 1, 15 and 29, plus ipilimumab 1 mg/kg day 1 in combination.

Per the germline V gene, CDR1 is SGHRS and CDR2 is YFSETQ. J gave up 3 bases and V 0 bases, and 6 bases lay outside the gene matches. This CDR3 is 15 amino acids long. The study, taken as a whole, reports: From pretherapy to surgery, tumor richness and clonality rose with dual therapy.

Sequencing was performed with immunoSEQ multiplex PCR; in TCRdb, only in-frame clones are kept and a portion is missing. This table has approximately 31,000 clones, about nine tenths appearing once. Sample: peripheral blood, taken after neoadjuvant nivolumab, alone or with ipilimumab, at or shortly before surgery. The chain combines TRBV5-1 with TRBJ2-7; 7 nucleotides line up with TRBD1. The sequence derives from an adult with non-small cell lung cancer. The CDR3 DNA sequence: TGCGCCAGCAGCTTGGACAGGGGAAGATACTACGAGCAGTACTTC. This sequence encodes CASSLDRGRYYEQYF.